These T cell receptor beta chains were read from a single sample in a study of blood T cell repertoires in COVID-19. Measured with immunoSEQ multiplex PCR; TCRdb has only the in-frame clones, and not every one. There are 140,000 to 150,000 clones in the sample; about 90% occur only once, and 1.5% to 2% lies in the top ten. The sample was peripheral blood. These receptors were collected from a woman aged 45-65 years with acute or convalescent COVID-19. The CDR3 runs from the conserved cysteine through the conserved F or W. The order of the fields is J gene, V gene, D gene, clone size, CDR3 DNA, CDR3 protein. The D gene is left open where the match is weak. The size field is filled for only some rows; it gives once, few, many or a size class.

TRBJ2-3,TRBV5-1,-,-,TGCGCCAGCAGCTTGAGGGCTAGCTCTAGCACAGATACGCAGTATTTT,CASSLRASSSTDTQYF
TRBJ1-4,TRBV6-5,-,once,TGTGCCAGCAGTTACTCCTTTCAGAGGCCTAATGAAAAACTGTTTTTT,CASSYSFQRPNEKLFF
TRBJ2-2,TRBV3-1/TRBV3-2,TRBD1,-,TGTGCCAGCAGCCAAGACCCCGGGACAGGGAGTGGCACCGGGGAGCTGTTTTTT,CASSQDPGTGSGTGELFF
TRBJ1-2,TRBV5-1,-,-,TGCGCCAGCAGCTTCGGCGGAGTAAGCTATGGCTACACCTTC,CASSFGGVSYGYTF
TRBJ1-3,TRBV5-1,-,-,TGCGCCAGCAGCTGGGACACCTCCTCTGGAAACACCATATATTTT,CASSWDTSSGNTIYF
TRBJ1-1,TRBV12-3/TRBV12-4,TRBD1,-,TGTGCCAGCAGTCGCCGGGACAGTGAAGCTTTCTTT,CASSRRDSEAFF
TRBJ1-2,TRBV7-9,TRBD1,-,TGTGCCAGCAGCTTTGGGACAGGGATGAATGGCTACACCTTC,CASSFGTGMNGYTF
TRBJ1-5,TRBV19,-,-,TGTGCCAGTAATCTCTTGGCAGGGTCAAATCAGCCCCAGCATTTT,CASNLLAGSNQPQHF
TRBJ1-1,TRBV12-3/TRBV12-4,-,-,TGTGCCAGCAGCAGGGAGGGGGACACTGAAGCTTTCTTT,CASSREGDTEAFF
TRBJ1-1,TRBV10-1,-,-,TGCGCCAGCAGTGAGCAGGGGTGGACTGAAGCTTTCTTT,CASSEQGWTEAFF
TRBJ2-2,TRBV7-9,-,once,TGTGCCAGCAGCTTACCGAAGACAGACCCGAACACCGGGGAGCTGTTTTTT,CASSLPKTDPNTGELFF
TRBJ2-7,TRBV30,-,-,TGTGCCTGGAGTTCGACAGGACTCTACGAGCAGTACTTC,CAWSSTGLYEQYF
TRBJ2-1,TRBV19,-,-,TGTGCCAGTAGTATAGTTCCCTTAAGGCTAGCGTTAACCTACAATGAGCAGTTCTTC,CASSIVPLRLALTYNEQFF
TRBJ2-7,TRBV19,-,-,TGTGCCAGTAGTATCCTACCGGGTAGCGAGCAGTACTTC,CASSILPGSEQYF
TRBJ1-2,TRBV6-5,TRBD1,-,TGTGCCAGCAGTTACGCCGGACAGGCAGATGGCTACACCTTC,CASSYAGQADGYTF
TRBJ1-2,TRBV5-3,-,few,TGTGCCAGAAGCTTACTGACAATACAGGGAGGCTACACCTTC,CARSLLTIQGGYTF
TRBJ1-5,TRBV19,-,-,TGTGCCAGTAGTATATCAGGGTATAGCAATCAGCCCCAGCATTTT,CASSISGYSNQPQHF
TRBJ2-1,TRBV18,-,-,TGTGCCAGCTCACCAGGGGCAATTGGCTACAATGAGCAGTTCTTC,CASSPGAIGYNEQFF
TRBJ1-1,TRBV18,-,-,TGTGCCAGCTCAGAATCCCAGGGCCCTGAAGCTTTCTTT,CASSESQGPEAFF
TRBJ2-7,TRBV5-1,-,-,TGCGCCAGCAGCTTTTTACAGTCACCATCCTACGAGCAGTACTTC,CASSFLQSPSYEQYF
TRBJ1-2,TRBV4-1,TRBD1,-,TGCGCCAGCAGCTATACCGGACAGGGCGGGGGCTACACCTTC,CASSYTGQGGGYTF
TRBJ1-3,TRBV24-1,-,-,TGTGCCACCCCCGCCGGGACACCTGGAAACACCATATATTTT,CATPAGTPGNTIYF
TRBJ1-1,TRBV19,-,-,TGTGCCAGTACAAAGAATGGGCCGAACACTGAAGCTTTCTTT,CASTKNGPNTEAFF
TRBJ1-2,TRBV9,-,-,TGTGCCAGCAGCGCCACAGGGCAGGAGGGCTACACCTTC,CASSATGQEGYTF
TRBJ1-4,TRBV4-1,TRBD1,-,TGCGCCAGCAGCCTCCCGACAGGGCGAGATGAAAAACTGTTTTTT,CASSLPTGRDEKLFF
TRBJ2-1,TRBV3-1/TRBV3-2,TRBD2,-,TGTGCCAGCAGCCAAGATCTAGCGGCCTACAATGAGCAGTTCTTC,CASSQDLAAYNEQFF
TRBJ1-3,TRBV5-1,-,-,TGCGCCAGCCGAACAGGGTCAAGCGGAGACACCATATATTTT,CASRTGSSGDTIYF
TRBJ2-3,TRBV7-6,-,-,TGTGCCAGCAGCTTAGAGCAAGCAGATACGCAGTATTTT,CASSLEQADTQYF
TRBJ1-2,TRBV6-5,-,-,TGTGCCAGCAGTTACTCCCGAGGCGGGTACACCTTC,CASSYSRGGYTF
TRBJ1-2,TRBV4-1,-,-,TGCGCCAGCAGCCCTGAACAGGGCCCGTTTGGCTACACCTTC,CASSPEQGPFGYTF
TRBJ1-4,TRBV28,-,once,TGTGCCAGCACTAGTGTGAGGGAAAAACTGTTTTTT,CASTSVREKLFF
TRBJ2-7,TRBV13,TRBD1,-,TGTGCCAGCAGCTCTCTCGGACAGGGGATCTCCTACGAGCAGTACTTC,CASSSLGQGISYEQYF
TRBJ1-1,TRBV5-6,-,-,TGTGCCAGCAGCTTGGAACCAGTCACTGAAGCTTTCTTT,CASSLEPVTEAFF
TRBJ1-1,TRBV5-6,TRBD1,-,TGTGCCAGCGGCAGGGGGCTGGGTGAAGCTTTCTTT,CASGRGLGEAFF
TRBJ1-4,TRBV3-1/TRBV3-2,TRBD1,-,TGTGCCAGCAGCGGACAGGGGGCCGGTGCAACTAATGAAAAACTGTTTTTT,CASSGQGAGATNEKLFF
TRBJ1-2,TRBV5-1,-,-,TGCGCCAGCAGCTCCGGGAACGGCTACACCTTC,CASSSGNGYTF
TRBJ2-1,TRBV6-2/TRBV6-3,-,-,TGTGCCAGCAGTTCCTTTCCGCAAGCTTACAATGAGCAGTTCTTC,CASSSFPQAYNEQFF
TRBJ1-1,TRBV7-8,-,-,TGTGCCAGCAGCCTACTAGGGAGGGTAGCTTTCTTT,CASSLLGRVAFF
TRBJ2-7,TRBV18,-,-,TGTGCCAGCTCACCTTCCAACCCGGGCTCCTACGAGCAGTACTTC,CASSPSNPGSYEQYF
TRBJ2-1,TRBV27,-,-,TGTGCCAGCAGTTTTCGGGGTGGTAATGAGCAGTTCTTC,CASSFRGGNEQFF
TRBJ1-4,TRBV30,-,few,TGTGCCTGGAGCGTGAAGGTGGGGGCTGCAACTAATGAAAAACTGTTTTTT,CAWSVKVGAATNEKLFF
TRBJ2-3,TRBV4-2,TRBD1,-,TGTGCCAGCAGCCAAGACCCCGGGACAGGGGGCTCAGATACGCAGTATTTT,CASSQDPGTGGSDTQYF
TRBJ1-2,TRBV28,TRBD1,-,TGTGCCAGCAGTATCAGGGGGCTCGACTATGGCTACACCTTC,CASSIRGLDYGYTF
TRBJ2-1,TRBV7-3,-,-,TGTGCCAGCAGCTTATGGGTAGGGGGACCGGCACACAATGAGCAGTTCTTC,CASSLWVGGPAHNEQFF
TRBJ1-6,TRBV5-1,-,-,TGCGCCAGCAGCTTGGGAGACTATGGGAATTCACCCCTCCACTTT,CASSLGDYGNSPLHF
TRBJ2-3,TRBV4-2,-,-,TGTGCCAGCAGCCAAGAGTCTCCCACAGATACGCAGTATTTT,CASSQESPTDTQYF